Given below is one T cell receptor beta chain in context. The sample comes from a study of T cells in narcolepsy. V dropped 3 bases and J dropped 7 bases, with 9 bases sitting between them. CDR3 length equals 13 residues. Germline CDR1 is SGHAT and CDR2 is FQNNGV. The repertoire was sequenced with immunoSEQ multiplex PCR; TCRdb's copy has only in-frame clones and lacks some. The sample has approximately 31,000 clones; over 75% are singletons. The sample taken for sequencing was CD45RA- memory CD4+ T cells from PBMCs. This chain links TRBV11-2 with TRBJ2-2, with D perhaps matching TRBD2 (5 bases). The clonotype comes from a human donor with narcolepsy. The CDR3 reads CASSFQRNGELFF. As DNA, the CDR3 is TGTGCCAGCAGCTTTCAGCGGAACGGGGAGCTGTTTTTT.